This T cell receptor (beta chain) is drawn from a study of control samples from healthy donors and cancer patients. Only in-frame clones appear in the TCRdb table, and some are missing; sequencing was by immunoSEQ multiplex PCR. The table shows 390,000 or so clones, with 75% to 95% occurring only once. Per the germline V gene, CDR1 is LGHNA and CDR2 is YNFKEQ. This CDR3 is built from 15 residues. V was trimmed by 0 bases and J by 3 bases, leaving 11 bases between them. The receptor was isolated from a man aged 35 to 55 with head and neck cancer. This chain connects TRBV4-2 to TRBJ1-2; D possibly corresponds to TRBD1 (6 bases). The source material was PBMCs. CDR3: CASSQDFRGDYGYTF. DNA of the CDR3: TGTGCCAGCAGCCAAGATTTCAGGGGCGACTATGGCTACACCTTC.